This is a list of T cell receptor beta chains from one sample in a study of B cell selection in AIRE deficiency. Clones were read by immunoSEQ multiplex PCR, and TCRdb kept only the in-frame ones, dropping some. Found here are around 4,800 clones, around 87% of them singletons; the top ten hold around 2.8%. Input material: Tregs sorted from PBMCs. The receptor set was obtained from a human donor with AIRE deficiency. Each CDR3 is given with its conserved first and last residue. The D gene is left open where the match is weak. The size of a clone is reported for some rows only, either as once, few or many, or as a class for expanded clones.

>TRBV18|TRBJ2-5|.|.
TGTGCCAGCTCACGCGGGGTACAAGAGACCCAGTACTTC
CASSRGVQETQYF
>TRBV6-1|TRBJ1-3|.|.
TGTGCCAGCAGTGAAGCCGCGGGGGCGCGAGGAAACACCATATATTTT
CASSEAAGARGNTIYF
>TRBV2|TRBJ2-7|.|TRBD2
TGTGCCAGTAGGTCGCGGGGGGGCTCTTGGCGCAGCTACGAGCAGTACTTC
CASRSRGGSWRSYEQYF
>TRBV18|TRBJ2-5|.|.
TGTGCCAGCTCTCACAATCAAGAGACCCAGTACTTC
CASSHNQETQYF
>TRBV20-1|TRBJ2-5|.|.
TGCAGTGCTAGTCGTGCGGAGACCCAGTACTTC
CSASRAETQYF
>TRBV19|TRBJ2-7|.|TRBD2
TGTGCCAGTAGCACTACTAGCGGGGCTAGCTCCTACGAGCAGTACTTC
CASSTTSGASSYEQYF
>TRBV2|TRBJ1-2|.|TRBD1
TGTGCCAGCAAATTCACCACAGGGGGTGGCTACACCTTC
CASKFTTGGGYTF
>TRBV4-3|TRBJ2-1|.|.
TGCGCCAGCAGCCAAGGTTTAGACACAGGGTGGGGAGGTGAGCAGTTCTTC
CASSQGLDTGWGGEQFF
>TRBV6-6|TRBJ1-1|.|.
TGTGCCAGCAGTCTGAACCCCACGCCCACTGAAGCTTTCTTT
CASSLNPTPTEAFF
>TRBV7-2|TRBJ2-2|.|.
TGTGCCAGCAGACGATTGGGGGGCGCGGGCGGGGAGCTGTTTTTT
CASRRLGGAGGELFF
>TRBV28|TRBJ1-3|.|.
TGTGCCAGCAGTCAGTACTCTGCGGGAAACACCATATATTTT
CASSQYSAGNTIYF
>TRBV28|TRBJ2-3|once|TRBD1
TGTGCCAGCAGTTTATCCGGGACAGTGCACACAGATACGCAGTATTTT
CASSLSGTVHTDTQYF
>TRBV4-2|TRBJ2-6|.|.
TGTGCCAGCAGCCAAGTATCTTCCTCTGGGGCCAACGTCCTGACTTTC
CASSQVSSSGANVLTF
>TRBV4-3|TRBJ2-3|.|TRBD2
TGCGCCAGCGGGCTAGCGGGGGGCTCGGATACGCAGTATTTT
CASGLAGGSDTQYF
>TRBV10-3|TRBJ2-7|.|TRBD2
TGTGCCATCAGCAGAGCGGGAGTGGTATACGAGCAGTACTTC
CAISRAGVVYEQYF
>TRBV5-1|TRBJ2-7|.|.
TGCGCCAGCAGCTCCGGGACAAAAACCTACGAGCAGTACTTC
CASSSGTKTYEQYF
>TRBV7-9|TRBJ2-7|few|.
TGTGCCTCCGGGCAGTTAGACTACGAGCAGTACTTC
CASGQLDYEQYF
>TRBV7-2|TRBJ2-7|.|.
TGTGCCAGCAGCTTAGTCCCACATTCCTACGAGCAGTACTTC
CASSLVPHSYEQYF
>TRBV7-9|TRBJ2-1|.|TRBD2
TGTGCCAGCAGCTTAGCAAGTCAGGTAGCGGGAGGACACAATGAGCAGTTCTTC
CASSLASQVAGGHNEQFF
>TRBV15|TRBJ2-3|.|.
TGTGCCACCAGCAGAGATCAGGCGGTAACAGATACGCAGTATTTT
CATSRDQAVTDTQYF
>TRBV18|TRBJ2-2|.|.
TGTGCCAGCTCACCTCGACAGGCCTCGAACACCGGGGAGCTGTTTTTT
CASSPRQASNTGELFF
>TRBV5-6|TRBJ1-2|.|TRBD1
TGTGCCAGCAGCCGCACCGGGACAGGGGTGTATGGCTACACCTTC
CASSRTGTGVYGYTF
>TRBV7-2|TRBJ2-1|.|.
TGTGCCAGCAGCTTAGCGTGGGTCAATGAGCAGTTCTTC
CASSLAWVNEQFF
>TRBV5-1|TRBJ2-5|once|.
TGCGCCAGCAGCTTGGAAGGGGGGGAGACCCAGTACTTC
CASSLEGGETQYF
>TRBV6-5|TRBJ1-2|once|.
TGTGCCAGCAGTTTGGGTGGCTATGGCTACACCTTC
CASSLGGYGYTF
>TRBV28|TRBJ1-1|.|.
TGTGCCAGCAGTTTATACCTTGGTGGACGGAACACTGAAGCTTTCTTT
CASSLYLGGRNTEAFF
>TRBV7-8|TRBJ2-7|.|.
TGTGCCAGCAGCTTACACCGGGCCTCCGGAGAGCAGTACTTC
CASSLHRASGEQYF
>TRBV7-4|TRBJ2-7|.|TRBD2
TGTGCCAGCAGTTTTCTAGCGGGAGGTTCCGAGCAGTACTTC
CASSFLAGGSEQYF
>TRBV6-5|TRBJ2-7|.|.
TGTGCCAGCAGTTACGTCCTATACGAGCAGTACTTC
CASSYVLYEQYF
>TRBV5-1|TRBJ2-7|.|.
TGCGCCAGCAGCTTCACGGGCTTGAGCTCCTACGAGCAGTACTTC
CASSFTGLSSYEQYF
>TRBV7-9|TRBJ2-3|.|.
TGTGCCAGCGGTTCAGCAGGCGCAGATACGCAGTATTTT
CASGSAGADTQYF
>TRBV28|TRBJ2-1|.|.
TGTGCCAGTACATGGGGTAGGAATGAGCAGTTCTTC
CASTWGRNEQFF
>TRBV25-1|TRBJ2-7|.|TRBD1
TGTGCCAGCAGTGAATCGGGGACAGGGGGACACGAGCAGTACTTC
CASSESGTGGHEQYF
>TRBV5-1|TRBJ2-7|.|.
TGCGCCAGCAGCTTGATACGTGGGTCCTACGAGCAGTACTTC
CASSLIRGSYEQYF
>TRBV1|TRBJ1-2|.|.
TGCACCAGCAGAAATCTGCTTTTGCGAAAGACCTATGGCTACACCTTC
CTSRNLLLRKTYGYTF
>TRBV5-4|TRBJ1-2|.|.
TGTGCCAGCAGCCCATCCGGGGGTACTAACTATGGCTACACCTTC
CASSPSGGTNYGYTF
>TRBV7-2|TRBJ2-3|.|TRBD1
TGTGCCAGCAGCCCATGGACAGGCACCGATACGCAGTATTTT
CASSPWTGTDTQYF
>TRBV21-1|TRBJ1-6|.|.
TGTGCCAGCAGCATGCCGACAGGCCTTTATAATTCACCCCTCCACTTT
CASSMPTGLYNSPLHF
>TRBV30|TRBJ1-6|.|.
TGTGCCTGGAGTGTACGGGGAAATTCACCCCTCCACTTT
CAWSVRGNSPLHF
>TRBV6-6|TRBJ2-7|.|TRBD1
TGTGCCAGCCGCAACAGGGGAAGGTACGAGCAGTACTTC
CASRNRGRYEQYF
>TRBV7-2|TRBJ2-7|once|TRBD2
TGTGCCAGCAGTTTTCTAGCGGGAGGTTCCGAGCAGTACTTC
CASSFLAGGSEQYF
>TRBV12-5|TRBJ2-7|few|.
TGTGCTAGTGGACAGAGCTCCTACGAGCAGTACTTC
CASGQSSYEQYF
>TRBV6-1|TRBJ1-1|.|.
TGTGCCAGCAGACAACCCGGCGAACTCACTGAAGCTTTCTTT
CASRQPGELTEAFF
>TRBV5-1|TRBJ2-3|.|.
TGCGCCAGCAGCTTGGCCGAGGAGTATCCAGATACGCAGTATTTT
CASSLAEEYPDTQYF
>TRBV4-3|TRBJ1-3|.|.
TGCGCCAGCAGCCCCCGCCTAAGGGGGGACTCTGGAAACACCATATATTTT
CASSPRLRGDSGNTIYF
>TRBV6-5|TRBJ1-2|once|.
TGTGCCAGCCTTCCAGGCTGGTTCTATGGCTACACCTTC
CASLPGWFYGYTF
>TRBV7-3|TRBJ2-5|.|.
TGTGCCAGCAGCTTAACGTTGTCGGGAGAGACCCAGTACTTC
CASSLTLSGETQYF
>TRBV10-3|TRBJ2-7|few|.
TGTGCCATCAGTGCGCCGGGGGTGCACGAGCAGTACTTC
CAISAPGVHEQYF
>TRBV6-6|TRBJ1-1|.|.
TGTGCCAGCAGTTACTATCGGGGGGCCGGGACTGAAGCTTTCTTT
CASSYYRGAGTEAFF
>TRBV5-1|TRBJ2-3|.|TRBD2
TGCGCCAGCAGCCGGGGGGAGGTAACAGATACGCAGTATTTT
CASSRGEVTDTQYF
>TRBV5-4|TRBJ2-7|.|TRBD1
TGTGCCAGCAGACTACCGGGACAGGGTTGGTACGAGCAGTACTTC
CASRLPGQGWYEQYF
>TRBV27|TRBJ2-1|.|.
TGTGCCAGCAGTTTGTCTAGCCCGTACAATGAGCAGTTCTTC
CASSLSSPYNEQFF
>TRBV29-1|TRBJ2-1|.|.
TGCAGCGGCTCCAGGGGCCCGGACAATGAGCAGTTCTTC
CSGSRGPDNEQFF
>TRBV7-3|TRBJ1-6|.|TRBD1
TGTGCCAGCAGCTTACAGGGGGCCGGTTCACCCCTCCACTTT
CASSLQGAGSPLHF
>TRBV2|TRBJ2-3|.|TRBD2
TGTGCCAGCAGCCCTAGCGGGAGACGCACAGATACGCAGTATTTT
CASSPSGRRTDTQYF